The 20 T cell receptor beta chains presented below share a single source sample, sequenced in a study of metastatic and nonmetastatic thyroid tumors. TCRdb re-called the PCR reads via MiXCR. The sample lists around 37,000 clones; 24% were seen once. Thyroid surgery took place with no prior treatment in any patient. The sample was tumor tissue. The receptors here all came from a female donor with papillary thyroid cancer or a benign thyroid nodule (not recorded which). Some clones in this sample may be carry-over from other donors' samples.

This clone was seen repeatedly, ten times or more. The chain is built from TRBV9 and TRBJ1-2, with a tentative D call TRBD1 (5 bases). The V end lost 4 bases, the J end lost 6 bases, and 10 bases lay between the germline ends. Per the germline V gene, CDR1 is SGDLS and CDR2 is YYNGEE. The CDR3 covers 12 residues. The CDR3 DNA sequence: TGTGCCAGCAGCCCAGGGTTAAATGGCTACACCTTC. It encodes CASSPGLNGYTF.

This clone was recorded a few times. The rearrangement joins TRBV12-3 or TRBV12-4 to TRBJ2-7, with 7 bases aligning to TRBD1. This CDR3 contains 15 residues. V was clipped by 6 bases and J by 0 bases; unmatched bases: 8. CDR3: CASRLTGQNSYEQYF. The CDR3 DNA follows: TGTGCCAGCAGGCTGACGGGACAGAACTCCTACGAGCAGTACTTC.

This clone was picked up many times. The chain uses TRBV9 and TRBJ2-2; D is possibly TRBD1 (6 bases). The ends were cut back, 3 bases at V and 2 bases at J, with 11 bases in the middle. Germline V gene sequence: CDR1 SGDLS, CDR2 YYNGEE. The CDR3 has 15 residues. The CDR3 nucleotides read TGTGCCAGCAGCGCCGGACAGCCCAACACCGGGGAGCTGTTTTTT. Its translation is CASSAGQPNTGELFF.

This clone has a handful of counts. The chain employs TRBV6-1 and TRBJ2-3, with TRBD2 identical over 9 bases. Germline assignment: CDR1 MNHNS and CDR2 SASEGT. The CDR3 length is 16 residues. Trimming removed 8 bases from V and 4 bases from J; junction bases left unmatched: 13. CDR3 region: CASGIDWREGADTQYF. Here the CDR3 DNA reads TGTGCCAGCGGTATTGACTGGCGGGAGGGGGCAGATACGCAGTATTTT.

The chain links TRBV7-3 to TRBJ2-1, with D unclear. CDR3 length equals 15 residues. The V end was cut by 5 bases, the J end by 3 bases, with 14 bases between. Germline V gives CDR1 SGHTA, CDR2 FQGTGA. The CDR3 spells CASSLEPSIYNEQFF. The CDR3 bases are TGTGCCAGCAGCCTCGAACCTTCCATCTACAATGAGCAGTTCTTC.

This clone is termed medium-sized. This chain links TRBV19 with TRBJ1-2, with D hard to call. Per germline, CDR1 LNHDA and CDR2 SQIVND (reference sequence). CDR3 length equals 14 residues. Trimming shortened V by 7 bases and J by 4 bases, and 16 bases separated the two germline ends. Here the CDR3 reads CASNSQPGGYGYTF. For the CDR3, the DNA is TGTGCCAGTAATTCCCAGCCGGGCGGCTATGGCTACACCTTC.

The table lists this clone with a few counts. The J gene is TRBJ1-5, the V gene TRBV6-1, with TRBD1 matching 8 bases. Germline V lookup: CDR1 MNHNS, CDR2 SASEGT. This CDR3 has 14 residues. The trim removed 5 bases at V and 5 bases at J, leaving 5 bases unmatched. Here the CDR3 DNA reads TGTGCCAGCAGTCGGACAGGGAGCGATCAGCCCCAGCATTTT. It specifies CASSRTGSDQPQHF.

Many counts were recorded for this clone. The chain links TRBV29-1 to TRBJ2-2; D is possibly TRBD2 (6 bases). The V end lost 7 bases, the J end lost 2 bases, and 11 bases lay between the germline ends. Germline lookup yields CDR1 SQVTM and CDR2 ANQGSEA. The CDR3 has 13 amino acids. DNA of the CDR3: TGCAGCGCCGGGACTCCCAACACCGGGGAGCTGTTTTTT. This codes for CSAGTPNTGELFF.

This clone was found a few times. Relative to the germline gene, one junction end is altered; a read error may explain this. DNA of the CDR3: TGTTCCAGCAGTTTGGGGGACAGGGGGATTGCCGGGGAGCCTTTTTTT. It codes for CSSSLGDRGIAGEPFF. The V call is TRBV27, the J call TRBJ2-2; TRBD1 agrees at 11 bases. The CDR3 loop spans 16 amino acids. Germline CDR1 and CDR2: MNHEY and SMNVEV (reference sequence).

Many counts were recorded for this clone. The CDR3 reads CASSERAGGFVAKNIQYF. The CDR3 coding sequence is TGTGCCAGCAGTGAAAGGGCAGGGGGCTTTGTAGCCAAAAACATTCAGTACTTC. This chain joins TRBV2 and TRBJ2-4; 8 bases align to TRBD1. V trimming: 2 bases; J trimming: 0 bases; junction bases outside the gene matches: 9. CDR1 is SNHLY, CDR2 FYNNEI, per germline. The CDR3 is made up of 18 amino acids.

This clone has at least ten counts. The chain combines TRBV19 with TRBJ2-3; 10 bases agree with TRBD1. Trimming took 7 bases from V and 3 from J; bases not matched to a gene: 7. Per the germline V gene, CDR1 is LNHDA and CDR2 is SQIVND (reference sequence). The CDR3 runs 15 residues. CDR3 region: CASTPGDRGTDTQYF. The CDR3 region has the DNA TGTGCCAGTACCCCTGGGGACAGGGGAACAGATACGCAGTATTTT.

The chain couples TRBV30 to TRBJ1-5, with 11 bases fitting TRBD1. CDR1 GTSNPN and CDR2 SVGIG come from the germline V gene (reference sequence). The CDR3 is 16 amino acids. The J segment lost 6 bases and the V segment lost 0 bases, leaving 7 bases of the junction unmatched. The CDR3 reads CAWSVKGQGGGQPQHF. CDR3 DNA: TGTGCCTGGAGTGTAAAGGGACAGGGGGGAGGTCAGCCCCAGCATTTT.

The gene calls are TRBV12-3 or TRBV12-4 and TRBJ2-5; 11 positions match TRBD1. The CDR3 loop spans 17 amino acids. Unmatched junction bases numbered 11, after V lost 4 bases and J lost 4 bases. The CDR3: CASSSSKGQGAGETQYF. The CDR3 DNA follows: TGTGCCAGCAGTTCTAGTAAAGGACAGGGGGCAGGAGAGACCCAGTACTTC.

This clone was picked up many times. This chain joins TRBV2 and TRBJ2-3; possibly TRBD2 for D (5 bases). The CDR3 contains 11 residues. V lost 8 bases and J lost 3, with 6 bases in between. Germline assignment: CDR1 SNHLY and CDR2 FYNNEI. In DNA form, the CDR3 reads TGTGCCAGCCGAGGGACAGATACGCAGTATTTT. Translating gives CASRGTDTQYF.

At least ten counts were recorded for this clone. The chain recombines TRBV11-2 with TRBJ2-2; D unclear. There are 16 residues in the CDR3. Germline-derived CDR1 and CDR2 are SGHAT and FQNNGV. V was trimmed by 5 bases and J by 0 bases, leaving 13 bases between them. The CDR3 here is CASSPYLSTNTGELFF. The CDR3 nucleotides are TGTGCCAGCAGCCCCTACTTAAGCACGAACACCGGGGAGCTGTTTTTT.

This clone was recorded many times. The genes are TRBV14 and TRBJ1-1; D call uncertain. There are 13 residues in the CDR3. V dropped 5 bases and J dropped 8 bases, with 15 bases sitting between them. Germline CDR1 reads SGHDN; CDR2 reads FVKESK. CDR3 sequence reads: CASSDGLSSEAFF. CDR3 nucleotides: TGTGCCAGCAGCGACGGACTGTCTAGCGAAGCTTTCTTT.

This clone was observed a few times. This may be a read error, as it is one base from a much larger clone. J is TRBJ2-1 and V is TRBV20-1; 13 bases line up with TRBD2. This CDR3 spans 14 amino acids. Unmatched junction bases numbered 8, after V lost 8 bases and J lost 7 bases. Germline V gives CDR1 DFQATT, CDR2 SNEGSKA (reference sequence). The CDR3 reads CSSRTSGRGNEQFF. The CDR3 coding sequence is TGCAGTTCCCGGACTAGCGGGAGAGGAAATGAGCAGTTCTTC.

This clone occurred many times. The chain is built from TRBV9 and TRBJ2-5; no clear D. From germline, CDR1 is SGDLS and CDR2 YYNGEE. The CDR3 loop spans 12 amino acids. V was trimmed by 3 bases and J by 3 bases, leaving 6 bases between them. CDR3 coding DNA: TGTGCCAGCAGCGCCCTGGAAGAGACCCAGTACTTC. Encoded protein: CASSALEETQYF.

This sequence joins TRBV15 and TRBJ1-5, with 7 positions matching TRBD1. Germline lookup yields CDR1 LNHNV and CDR2 YYDKDF (reference sequence). The V segment lost 6 bases and the J segment 9 bases; nucleotides outside the gene matches: 8. This CDR3 has 13 amino acids. The CDR3 protein is CATRGDSDWPQHF. In DNA, the CDR3 is TGTGCCACCAGAGGGGACAGCGATTGGCCCCAGCATTTT.

This clone was found a few times. The chain links TRBV2 to TRBJ2-2; 7 bases agree with TRBD1. The germline V gene encodes CDR1 SNHLY and CDR2 FYNNEI. The length of the CDR3 is 14 residues. The J segment lost 5 bases and the V segment lost 5 bases, leaving 5 bases of the junction unmatched. The CDR3 DNA reads TGTGCCAGCAGTCAGAGGGGGCGAACCGGGGAGCTGTTTTTT. This gives the protein CASSQRGRTGELFF.